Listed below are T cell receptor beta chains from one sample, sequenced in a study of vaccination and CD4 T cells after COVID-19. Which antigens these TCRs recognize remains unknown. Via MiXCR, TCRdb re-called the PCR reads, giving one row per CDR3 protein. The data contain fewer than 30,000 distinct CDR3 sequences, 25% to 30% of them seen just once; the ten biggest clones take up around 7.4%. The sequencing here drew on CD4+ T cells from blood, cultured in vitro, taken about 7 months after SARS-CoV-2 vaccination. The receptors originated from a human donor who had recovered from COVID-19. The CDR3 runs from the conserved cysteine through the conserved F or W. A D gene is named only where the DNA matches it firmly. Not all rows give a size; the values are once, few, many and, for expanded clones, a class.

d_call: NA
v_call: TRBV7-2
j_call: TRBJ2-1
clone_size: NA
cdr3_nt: TGTGCCAGCATGCTCGTTAGCGAATACAATGAGCAGTTCTTC
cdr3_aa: CASMLVSEYNEQFF

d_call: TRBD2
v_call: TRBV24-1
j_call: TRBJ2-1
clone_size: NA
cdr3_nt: TGTGCCACCAGTGATTTTGGGACTAGCGGGAGCTCCTACAATGAGCAGCTCTTC
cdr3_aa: CATSDFGTSGSSYNEQLF

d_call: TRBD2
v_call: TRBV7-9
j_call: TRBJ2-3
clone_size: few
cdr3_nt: TGTGCCAGCATAGGAACCTGGCTAGCGGGCTCCACAGATACGCAGTATTTT
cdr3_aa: CASIGTWLAGSTDTQYF

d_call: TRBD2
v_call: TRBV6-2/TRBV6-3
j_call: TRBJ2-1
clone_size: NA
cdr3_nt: TGTGCCAGCAGTTACTGGGGGAGGGCCCACAATGAGCAGTTCTTC
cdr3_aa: CASSYWGRAHNEQFF

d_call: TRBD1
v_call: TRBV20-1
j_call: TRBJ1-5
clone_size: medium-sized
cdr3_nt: TGCAGTGCCTTGGACAGGTCGGCGGAGCCCCAGCATTTT
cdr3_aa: CSALDRSAEPQHF

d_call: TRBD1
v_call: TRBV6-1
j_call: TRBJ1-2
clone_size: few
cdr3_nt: TGTGCCAGCAGTCCACCTGACAGGGGAAGCGGCTACACCTTC
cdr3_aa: CASSPPDRGSGYTF

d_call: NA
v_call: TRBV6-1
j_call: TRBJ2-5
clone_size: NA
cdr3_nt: TGTGCCAGCAGTCCCCGGGACAATGAAGAGACCCAGTACTTC
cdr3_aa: CASSPRDNEETQYF

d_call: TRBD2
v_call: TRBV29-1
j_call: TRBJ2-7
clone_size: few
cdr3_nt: TGCAGCGTTGAAGATGGAGCGGGAGAGTACTCCGAGCAGTACTTC
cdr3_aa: CSVEDGAGEYSEQYF

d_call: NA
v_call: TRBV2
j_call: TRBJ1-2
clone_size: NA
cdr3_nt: TGTGCCAGCAGTGAAGGGGGGGTTACTAACTATGGCTACACCTTC
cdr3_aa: CASSEGGVTNYGYTF

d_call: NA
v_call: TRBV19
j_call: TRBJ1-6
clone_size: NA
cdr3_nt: TGTGCCAGTAGTATCACATGGGCAGGAGGCGATTCACCCCTCCACTTT
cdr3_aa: CASSITWAGGDSPLHF

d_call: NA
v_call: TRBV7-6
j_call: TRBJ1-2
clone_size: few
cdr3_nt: TGTGCCAGCAGCCGGGAGGAGGTCTATGGCTACACCTTC
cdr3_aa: CASSREEVYGYTF

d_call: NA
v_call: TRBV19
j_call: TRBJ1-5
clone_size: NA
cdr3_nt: TGTGCCAGTAGTAAAAACAGGGGCAATCAGCCCCAGCATTTT
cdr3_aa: CASSKNRGNQPQHF

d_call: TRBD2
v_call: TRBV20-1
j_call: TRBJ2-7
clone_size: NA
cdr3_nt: TGCAGTGCGGGTACTAGCGGACTTACCTACGAGCAGTACTTC
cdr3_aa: CSAGTSGLTYEQYF

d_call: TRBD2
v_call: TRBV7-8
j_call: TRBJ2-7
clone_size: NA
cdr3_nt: TGTGCCAGCAGCCCCGGACTAGCGGGAGCCTACGAGCAGTACTTC
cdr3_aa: CASSPGLAGAYEQYF

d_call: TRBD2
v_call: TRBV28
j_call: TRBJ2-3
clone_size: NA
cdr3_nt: TGTGCCAGCGAACTAGCGGGGCAACATACGCAGTATTTT
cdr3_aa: CASELAGQHTQYF

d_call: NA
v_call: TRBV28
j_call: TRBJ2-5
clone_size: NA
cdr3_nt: TGTGCCAGCACCCCCCAGGGGAGGGTAGGAGAGACCCAGTACTTC
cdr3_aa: CASTPQGRVGETQYF

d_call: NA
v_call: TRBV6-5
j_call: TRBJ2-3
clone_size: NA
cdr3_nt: TGTGCCAGCAGTTATAGGGGAAATACGCAGTATTTT
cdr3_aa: CASSYRGNTQYF

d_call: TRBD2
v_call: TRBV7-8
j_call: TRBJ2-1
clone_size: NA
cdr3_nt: TGTGCCAGCAGCTTAGGACTAGCGGGGAACAATGAGCAGTTCTTC
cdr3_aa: CASSLGLAGNNEQFF

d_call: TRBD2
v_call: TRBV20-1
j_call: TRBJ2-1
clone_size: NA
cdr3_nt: TGCAGTGCTAGTCGGGGACTAGCGGGAGTAGGGAATGAGCAGTTCTTC
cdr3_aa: CSASRGLAGVGNEQFF

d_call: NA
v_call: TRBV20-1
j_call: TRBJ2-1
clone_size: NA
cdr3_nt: TGCAGTGCTAGTTGGCTCGGTGAGCAGTTCTTC
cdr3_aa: CSASWLGEQFF

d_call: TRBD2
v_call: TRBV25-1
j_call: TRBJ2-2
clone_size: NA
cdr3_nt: TGTGCCAGCAGTGGGACTAGCGACACCGGGGAGCTGTTTTTT
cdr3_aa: CASSGTSDTGELFF

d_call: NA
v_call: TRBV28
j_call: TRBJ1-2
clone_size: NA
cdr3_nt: TGTGCCAGCAGTTTGAGGGAGGGGGGCGGCTACACCTTC
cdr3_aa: CASSLREGGGYTF

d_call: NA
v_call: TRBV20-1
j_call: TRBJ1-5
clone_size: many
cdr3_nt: TGCAGTGCTTCCCAGTCCGCGGGCAATCAGCCCCAGCATTTT
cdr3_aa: CSASQSAGNQPQHF

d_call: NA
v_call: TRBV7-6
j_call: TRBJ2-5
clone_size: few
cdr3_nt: TGTGCCAGCAGGCATACAGGGGAGACCCAGTACTTC
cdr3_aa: CASRHTGETQYF

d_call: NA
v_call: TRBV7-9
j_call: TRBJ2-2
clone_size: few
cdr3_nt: TGTGCCAGCAGCTTCCGTAGCGTCGGGGCCGGGGAGCTGTTTTTT
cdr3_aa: CASSFRSVGAGELFF

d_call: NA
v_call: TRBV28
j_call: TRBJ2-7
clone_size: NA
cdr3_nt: TGTGCCAGCAGTTTACCACATGCTGGGTACGAGCAGTACTTC
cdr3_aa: CASSLPHAGYEQYF

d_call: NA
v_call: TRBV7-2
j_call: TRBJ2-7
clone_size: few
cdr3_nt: TGTGCCAGCAGCTTCGACTTCCAGACCTACGAGCAGTACTTC
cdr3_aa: CASSFDFQTYEQYF

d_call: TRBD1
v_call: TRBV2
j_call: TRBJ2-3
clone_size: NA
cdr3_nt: TGTGCCAGCAGTAAGGGGGCGCTTACAGATACGCAGTATTTT
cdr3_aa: CASSKGALTDTQYF

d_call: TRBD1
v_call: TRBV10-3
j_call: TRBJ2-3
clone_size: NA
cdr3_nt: TGTGCCATCAGTGAGTCCCTCACAGGGGTCGGCACAGATACGCAGTATTTT
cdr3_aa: CAISESLTGVGTDTQYF

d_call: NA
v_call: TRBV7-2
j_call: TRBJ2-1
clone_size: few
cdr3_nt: TGTGCCAGCAGCTTAGAGGACTGGGTTAGTTACGGGAATGAGCAGTTCTTC
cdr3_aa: CASSLEDWVSYGNEQFF

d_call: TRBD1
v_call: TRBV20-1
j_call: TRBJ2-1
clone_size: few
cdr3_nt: TGCAGTGCTAGACAGATGACAGGGTCCGCGGCCGCTGAGCAGTTCTTC
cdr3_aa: CSARQMTGSAAAEQFF

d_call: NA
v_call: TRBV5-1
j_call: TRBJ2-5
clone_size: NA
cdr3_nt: TGCGCCAGCAGCTTGAGGAGGACCCAGTACTTC
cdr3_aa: CASSLRRTQYF

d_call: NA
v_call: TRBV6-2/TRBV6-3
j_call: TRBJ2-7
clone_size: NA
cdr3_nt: TGTGTCAGTCGTCAGAGTGGGGGCTACGAGCAGTACTTC
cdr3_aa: CVSRQSGGYEQYF

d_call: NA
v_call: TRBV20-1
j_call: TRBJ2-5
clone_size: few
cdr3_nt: TGCAGTGCTAGAGTCGAGCGGAAAGAGACCCAGTACTTC
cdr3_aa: CSARVERKETQYF

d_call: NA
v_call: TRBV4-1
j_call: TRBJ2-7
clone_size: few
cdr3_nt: TGCGCCAGCAGCCAAATTAAAACTCTAGCGTTCGGCGAGCAGTACTTC
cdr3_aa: CASSQIKTLAFGEQYF

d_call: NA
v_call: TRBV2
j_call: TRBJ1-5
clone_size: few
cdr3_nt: TGTGCCAGCAATGGGGGTAGCAATCAGCCCCAGCATTTT
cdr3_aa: CASNGGSNQPQHF

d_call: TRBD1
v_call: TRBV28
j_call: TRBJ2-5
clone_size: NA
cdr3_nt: TGTGCCAGCAGTCGACAGGGGGCTTCGGAGACCCAGTACTTC
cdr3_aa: CASSRQGASETQYF

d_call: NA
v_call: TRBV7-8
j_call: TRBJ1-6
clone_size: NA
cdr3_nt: TGTGCCAGCAGCTTTGATTCACCCCTCCACTTT
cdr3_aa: CASSFDSPLHF

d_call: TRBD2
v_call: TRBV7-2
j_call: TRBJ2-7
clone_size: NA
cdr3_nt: TGTGCCAGCAGACCTGGTCTAGCGGGAGGACCGGGGGAGCAGTACTTC
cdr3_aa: CASRPGLAGGPGEQYF

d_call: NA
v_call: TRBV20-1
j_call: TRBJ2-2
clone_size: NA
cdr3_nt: TGCAGTGCTAGGAACAGGGTTGGGAGCGTAAACACCGGGGAGCTGTTTTTT
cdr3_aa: CSARNRVGSVNTGELFF

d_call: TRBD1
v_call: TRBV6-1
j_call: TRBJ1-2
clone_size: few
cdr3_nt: TGTGCCAGCAGTCGTGCCGCCGGGACAGGGATCCTGGGTGGCTACACCTTC
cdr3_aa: CASSRAAGTGILGGYTF

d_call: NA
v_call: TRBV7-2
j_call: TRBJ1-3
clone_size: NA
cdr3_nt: TGTGCCAGCAGCCGACAGGCTATCTCTGGAAACACCATATATTTT
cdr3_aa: CASSRQAISGNTIYF

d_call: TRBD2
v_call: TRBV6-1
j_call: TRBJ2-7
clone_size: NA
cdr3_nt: TGTGCCAGCAGAGGGATAGCGGGAGGGGTCTACGAGCAGTACTTC
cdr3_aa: CASRGIAGGVYEQYF

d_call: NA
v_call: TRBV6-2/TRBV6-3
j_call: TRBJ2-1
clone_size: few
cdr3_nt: TGTGCCAGCAGCGCCGCAGGACTATTCTACAATGAGCAGTTCTTC
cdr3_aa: CASSAAGLFYNEQFF

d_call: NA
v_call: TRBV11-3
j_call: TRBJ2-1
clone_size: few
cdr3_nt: TGTGCCAGCAGCTTAGATCGTTGGAGCGAGCAGTTCTTC
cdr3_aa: CASSLDRWSEQFF

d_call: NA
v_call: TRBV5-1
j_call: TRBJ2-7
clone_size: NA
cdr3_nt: TGCGCCAGCAGAAGGCTTATGGGGGGTTCCTACGAGCAGTACTTC
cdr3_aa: CASRRLMGGSYEQYF

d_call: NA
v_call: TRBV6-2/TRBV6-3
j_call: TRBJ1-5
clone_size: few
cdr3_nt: TGTGCCAGCGATTCTGGGACATTACGACAGCCCCAGCATTTT
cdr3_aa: CASDSGTLRQPQHF

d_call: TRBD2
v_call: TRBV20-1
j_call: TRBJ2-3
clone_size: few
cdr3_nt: TGCAGTGCTAGACCCCCAGCGGGAATTGTAGATACGCAGTATTTT
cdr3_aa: CSARPPAGIVDTQYF